The 16 T cell receptor beta chains listed next were all sequenced from one sample in a study of cytomegalovirus exposure and HLA in healthy donors. Primers: 60 Vbeta forward and 13 Jbeta reverse. Assay used: immunoSEQ multiplex PCR; TCRdb lists only in-frame clones, some missing. The sample yields some 150,000 clones, about 61% seen once. Sequencing was done on a sample of PBMCs. These receptors came from a woman aged 40-49 years in good health and CMV-seronegative.

V and J are TRBV15 and TRBJ1-1, with 7 bases lining up with TRBD1. Germline V CDR1 and CDR2: LNHNV, YYDKDF (reference sequence). This CDR3 is built from 15 residues. Trimming cost V 3 bases and J 0 bases; bases outside gene matches: 4. The CDR3: CATSRDRLMNTEAFF. The CDR3 DNA sequence: TGTGCCACCAGCAGGGACAGGTTAATGAACACTGAAGCTTTCTTT.

V is TRBV30 and J is TRBJ2-7; 7 bases fit TRBD1. Per germline, CDR1 GTSNPN and CDR2 SVGIG (reference sequence). Germline trimming cut 3 bases from V and 3 bases from J; bases unmatched to any gene: 11. The CDR3 contains 15 residues. The CDR3 bases are TGTGCCTGGAGGGGGTCCGGGACAGCGTTCTACGAGCAGTACTTC. Encoded protein: CAWRGSGTAFYEQYF.

The rearrangement links TRBV5-1 to TRBJ1-2; the match to TRBD1 covers 7 bases. Germline lookup yields CDR1 SGHRS and CDR2 YFSETQ. CDR3 length: 15 residues. With 2 bases clipped from V and 1 base from J, the junction kept 5 bases outside the gene matches. CDR3 sequence: CASSLTGELNYGYTF. In nucleotides, the CDR3 is TGCGCCAGCAGCTTAACAGGGGAACTTAACTATGGCTACACCTTC.

This chain joins TRBV28 and TRBJ2-5; tentative D call: TRBD1 (5 bases). Germline CDR1 and CDR2: MDHEN and SYDVKM. The CDR3 consists of 11 residues. V lost 4 bases and J 13 bases, leaving 13 bases between the germline ends. CDR3 nucleotides: TGTGCCAGCAGTTCTCGACAGCGTACGTACTTC. Protein: CASSSRQRTYF.

The chain employs TRBV4-2 and TRBJ2-5; 9 nucleotides agree with TRBD2. Germline CDR1 is LGHNA and CDR2 is YNFKEQ. The CDR3 totals 17 residues. Germline trimming cut 1 base from V and 4 bases from J; bases unmatched to any gene: 10. This chain's CDR3 is CASSQGIVGGLAETQYF. CDR3 bases: TGTGCCAGCAGCCAAGGGATAGTAGGGGGACTAGCAGAGACCCAGTACTTC.

The V and J genes are TRBV29-1 and TRBJ1-1, with 7 bases aligning to TRBD1. V lost 3 bases, J lost 0 bases, and 4 bases stayed unmatched. The CDR3 runs to 14 residues. Germline loops: CDR1 SQVTM, CDR2 ANQGSEA. The CDR3 protein is CSVDTTGMNTEAFF. CDR3 coding DNA: TGCAGCGTTGACACGACAGGGATGAACACTGAAGCTTTCTTT.

This rearrangement joins TRBV30 to TRBJ2-1; D gene ambiguous. Germline V lookup: CDR1 GTSNPN, CDR2 SVGIG (reference sequence). The CDR3 covers 13 residues. Trimming stripped 0 bases from V and 16 bases from J, with 19 bases between. CDR3 residues: CAWSVDSIHVPFF. CDR3 nucleotides: TGTGCCTGGAGTGTAGATTCTATCCACGTCCCCTTCTTC.

The chain combines TRBV2 with TRBJ1-4; no definite D call. Germline V gene lookup returns CDR1 SNHLY and CDR2 FYNNEI. V shed 8 bases and J shed 5 bases, with 12 bases lying between them. The CDR3 contains 13 residues. CDR3 in DNA: TGTGCCAGCGGCAGGAACCAAAATGAAAAACTGTTTTTT. Translated, it gives CASGRNQNEKLFF.

Comments on this clone: The junction and the germline gene differ at one end; a read error may be behind it. This chain connects TRBV2 to TRBJ2-2; the D gene is possibly TRBD1 (6 bases). Germline V lookup: CDR1 SNHLY, CDR2 FYNNEI. The CDR3 sequence is 12 residues long. The CDR3 here is CASTRDTGELSF. The CDR3 DNA reads TGTGCCAGCACCCGGGACACCGGGGAGCTGTCTTTT.

The chain couples TRBV5-1 to TRBJ1-1; D gene ambiguous. The CDR3 sequence is 14 residues long. Per the germline V gene, CDR1 is SGHRS and CDR2 is YFSETQ. The V and J ends lost 0 bases and 1 base respectively, with 7 bases between them. CDR3 sequence: CASSLGGKNTEAFF. DNA of the CDR3: TGCGCCAGCAGCTTGGGAGGGAAGAACACTGAAGCTTTCTTT.

This chain joins TRBV2 and TRBJ2-5; TRBD2 aligns across 10 bases. After removal of 5 bases from V and 4 bases from J, the junction contained 4 bases not matched to a gene. The CDR3 has 14 amino acids. CDR1 and CDR2 (germline): SNHLY, FYNNEI. The CDR3 protein is CASSSGGVSETQYF. The CDR3 region has the DNA TGTGCCAGCAGTAGCGGGGGGGTCTCAGAGACCCAGTACTTC. Supplemented by reference TRBV2 and TRBJ2-5, the full variable domain reads EPEVTQTPSHQVTQMGQEVILRCVPISNHLYFYWYRQILGQKVEFLVSFYNNEISEKSEIFDDQFSVERPDGSNFTLKIRSTKLEDSAMYFCASSSGGVSETQYFGPGTRLLVL.

The rearrangement joins TRBV6-5 to TRBJ1-2; perhaps TRBD1 as D (5 bases). The V gene's germline CDR1 is MNHEY and CDR2 SVGAGI. The CDR3 consists of 13 residues. V was pared by 5 bases and J by 5 bases, with 12 bases between. In nucleotides, the CDR3 is TGTGCCAGCAGTCCCGGGGGGGGTTATGGCTACACCTTC. This codes for CASSPGGGYGYTF.

V and J are TRBV9 and TRBJ1-1, with 8 positions matching TRBD1. Looked up from germline, CDR1 is SGDLS and CDR2 is YYNGEE. V was clipped by 4 bases and J by 1 base; unmatched bases: 21. The CDR3 runs to 20 residues. As DNA, the CDR3 is TGTGCCAGCAGCATAACGCCCGAACCCAGGGGGCGTTCGGCGAACACTGAAGCTTTCTTT. Translation: CASSITPEPRGRSANTEAFF.

The chain recombines TRBV9 with TRBJ1-3; D gene unclear. The length of the CDR3 is 15 residues. Germline CDR1 reads SGDLS; CDR2 reads YYNGEE. V lost 1 base to trimming and J lost 0 bases, with 8 bases between them. The CDR3 DNA reads TGTGCCAGCAGCGTAAGCGTGGCCTCTGGAAACACCATATATTTT. Translated, it gives CASSVSVASGNTIYF. Combining the CDR3 with reference TRBV9 and TRBJ1-3 gives the whole variable domain DSGVTQTPKHLITATGQRVTLRCSPRSGDLSVYWYQQSLDQGLQFLIQYYNGEERAKGNILERFSAQQFPDLHSELNLSSLELGDSALYFCASSVSVASGNTIYFGEGSWLTVV.

The gene calls are TRBV6-1 and TRBJ1-2; the D is unclear. V lost 1 base to trimming and J lost 7 bases, with 13 bases between them. CDR1 is MNHNS and CDR2 is SASEGT in the germline V gene. The CDR3 loop spans 14 amino acids. The CDR3 loop reads CASSEGGHTAGYTF. The CDR3 DNA is TGTGCCAGCAGTGAAGGTGGCCATACCGCTGGCTACACCTTC.

A note on this clone: The sample has other DNA sequences that encode this CDR3 too. This sequence joins TRBV27 and TRBJ2-7, with D perhaps TRBD1 (6 bases). The germline V gene has CDR1 MNHEY and CDR2 SMNVEV (reference sequence). The V end was cut by 8 bases, the J end by 2 bases, with 16 bases between. This CDR3 is built from 14 residues. The CDR3 region has the DNA TGTGCCAGCCGCCCGGGACACCCAACCTACGAGCAGTACTTC. Its protein is CASRPGHPTYEQYF.